This entry lists 31 T cell receptor beta chains sequenced from one sample in a study of blood T cell repertoires in COVID-19. Method: immunoSEQ multiplex PCR; TCRdb's copy keeps in-frame clones and lacks some. This table has about 120,000 clones, 70% to 90% appearing once. The sequencing input was peripheral blood. These receptors were obtained from a man younger than 45 with acute or convalescent COVID-19.

As regards this clone: Germline is not matched at one junction end, which may reflect a read error. This chain uses TRBV19 with TRBJ1-1, with 7 bases identical to TRBD1. CDR1 and CDR2 from the germline V gene are LNHDA and SQIVND (reference sequence). This CDR3 has 14 residues. The chain's CDR3 is CATSRRDRNTEAFF. The DNA for the CDR3 is TGTGCCACTAGTAGGAGGGACAGGAACACTGAAGCTTTCTTT.

The gene calls are TRBV25-1 and TRBJ2-5; maybe TRBD1 (6 bases). This CDR3 is built from 15 residues. Germline CDR1 and CDR2: MGHDK and SYGVNS. V was pared by 3 bases and J by 5 bases, with 16 bases between. CDR3 loop: CASSEGAYHGETQYF. In DNA form, the CDR3 reads TGTGCCAGCAGTGAGGGGGCGTACCACGGGGAGACCCAGTACTTC. The complete variable domain, with remaining parts taken from reference TRBV25-1 and TRBJ2-5, reads EADIYQTPRYLVIGTGKKITLECSQTMGHDKMYWYQQDPGMELHLIHYSYGVNSTEKGDLSSESTVSRIRTEHFPLTLESARPSHTSQYLCASSEGAYHGETQYFGPGTRLLVL.

The chain joins TRBV5-6 to TRBJ2-3, with no clear D. Germline-derived CDR1 and CDR2 are SGHDT and YYEEEE. The CDR3 extends over 11 amino acids. Deletions cut 2 bases from V and 6 bases from J, with 4 bases between. DNA for the CDR3: TGTGCCAGCAGCTTCGGGGATACGCAGTATTTT. Translating it yields CASSFGDTQYF. Filled out from reference TRBV5-6 and TRBJ2-3, the complete variable domain reads DAGVTQSPTHLIKTRGQQVTLRCSPKSGHDTVSWYQQALGQGPQFIFQYYEEEERQRGNFPDRFSGHQFPNYSSELNVNALLLGDSALYLCASSFGDTQYFGPGTRLTVL.

The chain employs TRBV5-4 and TRBJ1-2, with D perhaps matching TRBD1 (5 bases). Trimming took off 4 bases at V and 2 bases at J, with 15 bases between the two ends. The length of the CDR3 is 15 residues. CDR1 and CDR2 from the germline V gene are SGHNT and YYREEE (reference sequence). The chain's CDR3 is CASSVNRGMNYGYTF. CDR3 nucleotide sequence: TGTGCCAGCAGCGTAAACCGGGGGATGAACTATGGCTACACCTTC.

The V and J genes are TRBV20-1 and TRBJ2-7; D remains ambiguous. Germline V gene data show CDR1 as DFQATT and CDR2 as SNEGSKA (reference sequence). The CDR3 spans 11 residues. Trimming stripped 5 bases from V and 5 bases from J, with 10 bases between. The CDR3: CSAASGHEQYV. In DNA form, the CDR3 reads TGCAGTGCTGCCTCTGGGCACGAGCAGTACGTC.

The CDR3 nucleotides read TGTGCCAGCAGCCCGACAGGGTCCTACGAGCAGTACGTC. It is translated as CASSPTGSYEQYV. This sequence joins TRBV7-9 and TRBJ2-7, with TRBD1 matching 7 bases. CDR1 SEHNR and CDR2 FQNEAQ come from the germline V gene (reference sequence). The CDR3 is 13 residues long. V was pared by 5 bases and J by 1 base, with 2 bases of the junction left unmatched.

This clone has a single count. The V and J genes are TRBV5-1 and TRBJ2-1; 10 bases are a match to TRBD2. The CDR3 sequence is 15 residues long. The ends lost 2 bases at V and 6 bases at J; junction bases unmatched: 5. The germline CDR1 and CDR2 sequences are SGHRS and YFSETQ. The CDR3 DNA is TGCGCCAGCAGCTTAAATAGCGGGAGGACCAATGAGCAGTTCTTC. This encodes CASSLNSGRTNEQFF.

The chain joins TRBV11-1 to TRBJ2-1; 7 bases are a match to TRBD2. V gave up 6 bases and J gave up 4 bases; unmatched junction bases: 9. CDR1 SGHAT and CDR2 FQDESV come from the germline V gene (reference sequence). The CDR3 has 15 amino acids. This CDR3 is CASRSGISIYNEQFF. Here the CDR3 DNA reads TGTGCCAGCAGGAGCGGGATTTCAATTTACAATGAGCAGTTCTTC.

The table lists this clone with a few counts. V usage is TRBV30 and J usage is TRBJ1-3; D unclear. This CDR3 contains 11 residues. Trimming removed 8 bases at V and 6 bases at J, with 11 bases between. Per germline, CDR1 GTSNPN and CDR2 SVGIG (reference sequence). The CDR3 here is CAHELLNTIYF. The DNA for the CDR3 is TGTGCCCACGAACTTTTAAACACCATATATTTT. Full variable domain (rest looked up from reference TRBV30 and TRBJ1-3): SQTIHQWPATLVQPVGSPLSLECTVEGTSNPNLYWYRQAAGRGLQLLFYSVGIGQISSEVPQNLSASRPQDRQFILSSKKLLLSDSGFYLCAHELLNTIYFGEGSWLTVV.

The chain recombines TRBV20-1 with TRBJ1-1; D is ambiguous. The CDR3 is made up of 15 amino acids. Trimming pared 3 bases from V and 0 bases from J, leaving 14 bases between. Germline V CDR1 and CDR2: DFQATT, SNEGSKA (reference sequence). Here the CDR3 DNA reads TGCAGTGCTAGTTACCCGGACGGGGTGAACACTGAAGCTTTCTTT. Translated, it gives CSASYPDGVNTEAFF.

The chain couples TRBV5-1 to TRBJ2-7, with unresolved D. Trimming cost V 3 bases and J 4 bases, with 8 bases left between them. Germline loops: CDR1 SGHRS, CDR2 YFSETQ. The CDR3 runs to 12 residues. The CDR3 sequence: CASSYDGYEQYF. The CDR3 coding sequence is TGCGCCAGCAGCTATGACGGGTACGAGCAGTACTTC.

V and J are TRBV27 and TRBJ2-1; 10 positions match TRBD2. This CDR3 has 17 residues. V trimming: 7 bases; J trimming: 2 bases; junction bases outside the gene matches: 11. Germline values: CDR1 MNHEY, CDR2 SMNVEV (reference sequence). CDR3 amino acids: CASNLIAGGGPYNEQFF. The DNA for the CDR3 is TGTGCCAGCAACCTTATAGCGGGAGGCGGCCCCTACAATGAGCAGTTCTTC.

The J gene is TRBJ2-1, the V gene TRBV5-1, with TRBD2 matching over 8 bases. From germline, CDR1 is SGHRS and CDR2 YFSETQ. After removal of 0 bases from V and 9 bases from J, the junction contained 11 bases not matched to a gene. The CDR3 length is 16 residues. The CDR3, as DNA: TGCGCCAGCAGCTTGGGTCTAAGCGGGAGAGCCAGTGAGCAGTTCTTC. Amino acid sequence: CASSLGLSGRASEQFF.

The rearrangement links TRBV4-3 to TRBJ1-1; D not resolved. The germline gives CDR1 LGHNA, CDR2 YSLEER. The CDR3 is 15 residues long. The V and J ends lost 0 bases and 0 bases respectively, with 8 bases between them. For the CDR3, the DNA is TGCGCCAGCAGCCAAGATCCGCAGGTGAACACTGAAGCTTTCTTT. Translated: CASSQDPQVNTEAFF.

V gene TRBV19 combines with J gene TRBJ1-2, with D tentatively TRBD1 (5 bases). Trimming removed 1 base from V and 1 base from J, with 10 bases in between. The CDR3 runs to 15 residues. CDR1 is LNHDA and CDR2 is SQIVND in the germline V gene (reference sequence). The CDR3 sequence: CASSIAPGFNYGYTF. CDR3 nucleotides: TGTGCCAGTAGTATAGCACCAGGGTTTAACTATGGCTACACCTTC.

In DNA form, the CDR3 reads TGTGCCACCAGCAGGGGGATAGCGGGGGAAAACATTCAGTACTTC. The encoded protein is CATSRGIAGENIQYF. V gene TRBV15 combines with J gene TRBJ2-4, with 9 bases lining up with TRBD2. This CDR3 is built from 15 residues. Germline CDR1 is LNHNV and CDR2 is YYDKDF (reference sequence). V was clipped by 3 bases and J by 5 bases; unmatched bases: 5.

This CDR3 reads CASSKGLYRGEETQYF. The CDR3 bases are TGTGCCAGCAGCAAAGGGCTCTACAGGGGGGAGGAGACCCAGTACTTC. The V gene is TRBV21-1, the J gene TRBJ2-5; the table's D call, TRBD1, was not checked against the DNA. TRBV21-1 is a recognized pseudogene. The length of the CDR3 is 16 residues.

This chain joins TRBV19 and TRBJ1-1; 9 bases are shared with TRBD1. The junction had 4 bases not matched to a gene; V was cut back by 5 bases and J by 0 bases. CDR1 LNHDA and CDR2 SQIVND come from the germline V gene (reference sequence). The CDR3 runs to 15 residues. CDR3 sequence: CASSPGTGLNTEAFF. The DNA of the CDR3 is TGTGCCAGTAGTCCGGGGACAGGGTTGAACACTGAAGCTTTCTTT. Full variable domain (rest looked up from reference TRBV19 and TRBJ1-1): DGGITQSPKYLFRKEGQNVTLSCEQNLNHDAMYWYRQDPGQGLRLIYYSQIVNDFQKGDIAEGYSVSREKKESFPLTVTSAQKNPTAFYLCASSPGTGLNTEAFFGQGTRLTVV.

Only one count was recorded for this clone. Sequence at one end of the junction differs from germline and may be a read error. The chain's CDR3 is CASSLGGTNTGELFF. The CDR3 region has the DNA TGTGCTAGCAGCTTGGGCGGGACGAACACCGGGGAGCTGTTTTTT. The chain recombines TRBV7-7 with TRBJ2-2, with D perhaps TRBD2 (6 bases). CDR1 SSHAT and CDR2 FNYEAQ come from the germline V gene (reference sequence). This CDR3 is 15 amino acids long. Using reference TRBV7-7 and TRBJ2-2 for the parts outside the CDR3, the full variable domain is GAGVSQSPRYKVTKRGQDVTLRCDPISSHATLYWYQQALGQGPEFLTYFNYEAQPDKSGLPSDRFSAERPEGSISTLTIQRTEQRDSAMYRCASSLGGTNTGELFFGEGSRLTVL.

This chain links TRBV27 with TRBJ2-7, with TRBD2 matching 7 bases. This CDR3 is 11 amino acids long. The V gene end was trimmed by 8 bases and the J gene end by 6 bases; junction bases not matched to a gene: 4. Germline V gene lookup returns CDR1 MNHEY and CDR2 SMNVEV (reference sequence). This chain's CDR3 is CASGRVTEQYF. CDR3 nucleotide sequence: TGTGCCAGCGGGAGGGTCACCGAGCAGTACTTC.

This clone is a singleton in its sample. The chain carries TRBV9 and TRBJ1-3, with 12 bases lining up with TRBD1. This CDR3 contains 17 residues. The J segment lost 1 base and the V segment lost 1 base, leaving 3 bases of the junction unmatched. The germline V gene has CDR1 SGDLS and CDR2 YYNGEE. Here the CDR3 reads CASSVPGQGASGNTIYF. Here the CDR3 DNA reads TGTGCCAGCAGCGTACCGGGACAGGGGGCTTCTGGAAACACCATATATTTT.

CDR3 coding DNA: TGTGCCAGCAGTTTATCTAGTTCCCTTTCAAATGAAAAACTGTTTTTT. It specifies CASSLSSSLSNEKLFF. The V call is TRBV27, the J call TRBJ1-4, with D unclear. CDR1 and CDR2 from the germline V gene are MNHEY and SMNVEV (reference sequence). V gave up 0 bases and J gave up 5 bases, with 13 bases separating them. The CDR3 covers 16 residues.

This clone was seen once. The chain links TRBV19 to TRBJ1-2; TRBD1 is a possible D gene (5 bases). This CDR3 has 16 amino acids. Trimming took off 2 bases at V and 5 bases at J, with 18 bases between the two ends. Germline values: CDR1 LNHDA, CDR2 SQIVND (reference sequence). CDR3 residues: CASSIIFVGHPYGYTF. CDR3 sequence (DNA): TGTGCCAGTAGTATAATATTCGTTGGACACCCTTATGGCTACACCTTC.

The chain combines TRBV4-1 with TRBJ2-1, with no clear D. There are 14 residues in the CDR3. Germline CDR1 reads MGHRA; CDR2 reads YSYEKL. Deletions cut 1 base from V and 6 bases from J, with 10 bases between. The DNA for the CDR3 is TGCGCCAGCAGCCAAGGCTCTGGCCCCAATGAGCAGTTCTTC. Protein product: CASSQGSGPNEQFF.

The V gene is TRBV7-2, the J gene TRBJ2-3; 12 bases align to TRBD2. Unmatched junction bases numbered 7, after V lost 5 bases and J lost 4 bases. This CDR3 spans 16 amino acids. From germline, CDR1 is SGHTA and CDR2 FQGNSA. As DNA, the CDR3 is TGTGCCAGCAGCCTGGGGACTAGCGGGTCCGCAGATACGCAGTATTTT. Translating gives CASSLGTSGSADTQYF.

V usage is TRBV5-4 and J usage is TRBJ1-2; 9 bases are a match to TRBD1. The germline CDR1 and CDR2 sequences are SGHNT and YYREEE (reference sequence). The CDR3 runs 12 residues. V shed 4 bases and J 12 bases; nucleotides not matched to a gene: 7. CDR3 nucleotide sequence: TGTGCCAGCAGCGCAGGACAGGGGATCGACACCTTC. Protein sequence: CASSAGQGIDTF.

The chain joins TRBV7-2 to TRBJ1-1; possible D gene TRBD1, 6 bases. Germline-derived CDR1 and CDR2 are SGHTA and FQGNSA. This CDR3 is 13 amino acids long. V dropped 1 base and J dropped 7 bases, with 10 bases sitting between them. This CDR3 is CASSLVQGYEAFF. The CDR3 nucleotides read TGTGCCAGCAGCTTAGTACAGGGTTATGAAGCTTTCTTT.

The chain recombines TRBV20-1 with TRBJ2-7, with D hard to call. The germline gives CDR1 DFQATT, CDR2 SNEGSKA (reference sequence). V lost 2 bases to trimming and J lost 2 bases, with 4 bases between them. The CDR3 totals 11 residues. The CDR3 DNA sequence: TGCAGTGCTAGAAACACCTACGAGCAGTACTTC. Protein sequence: CSARNTYEQYF.

J is TRBJ1-3 and V is TRBV18; D possibly corresponds to TRBD1 (6 bases). The CDR3 extends over 16 amino acids. Germline V gene data show CDR1 as KGHSH and CDR2 as LQKENI. The V gene lost 0 bases and the J gene lost 3 bases, with 12 bases spanning the gap. The CDR3 reads CASSPPGGLGGNTIYF. The DNA for the CDR3 is TGTGCCAGCTCACCACCGGGGGGGCTAGGTGGAAACACCATATATTTT.

This clone was seen just once. The rearrangement links TRBV6-4 to TRBJ2-5, with 10 positions matching TRBD2. V gave up 2 bases and J gave up 6 bases; unmatched junction bases: 3. The CDR3 has 14 residues. Per germline, CDR1 MRHNA and CDR2 SNTAGT. The CDR3 nucleotides are TGTGCCAGCAGTGACCTAGCGGGGGTAAAGACCCAGTACTTC. It encodes CASSDLAGVKTQYF.

The chain employs TRBV7-9 and TRBJ1-6, with a weak D call TRBD1 (6 bases). CDR1 and CDR2 (germline): SEHNR, FQNEAQ (reference sequence). CDR3 length equals 17 residues. Trimming cost V 1 base and J 6 bases, with 16 bases left between them. CDR3 DNA: TGTGCCAGCAGCTTAGTAGTCTGGGGGCGCGGTAATTCACCCCTCCACTTT. Translating it yields CASSLVVWGRGNSPLHF.